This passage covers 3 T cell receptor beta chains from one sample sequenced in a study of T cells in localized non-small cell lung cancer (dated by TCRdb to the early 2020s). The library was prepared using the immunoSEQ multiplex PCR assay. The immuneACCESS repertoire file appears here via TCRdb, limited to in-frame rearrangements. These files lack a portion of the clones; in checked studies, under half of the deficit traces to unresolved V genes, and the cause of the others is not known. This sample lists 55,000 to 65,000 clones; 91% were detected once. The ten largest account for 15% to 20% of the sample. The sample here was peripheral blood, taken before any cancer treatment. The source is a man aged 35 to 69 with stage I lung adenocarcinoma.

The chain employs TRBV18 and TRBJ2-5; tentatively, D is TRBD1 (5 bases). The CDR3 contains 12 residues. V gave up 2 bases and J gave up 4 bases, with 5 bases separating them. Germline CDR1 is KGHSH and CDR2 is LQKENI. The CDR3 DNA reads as TGTGCCAGCTCACCAACAGGAGAGACCCAGTACTTC. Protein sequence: CASSPTGETQYF.

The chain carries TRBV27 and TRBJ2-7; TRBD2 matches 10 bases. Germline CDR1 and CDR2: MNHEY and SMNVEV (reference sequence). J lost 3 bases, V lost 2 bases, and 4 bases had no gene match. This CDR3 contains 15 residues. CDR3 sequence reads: CASSLVGLADYEQYF. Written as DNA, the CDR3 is TGTGCCAGCAGTTTAGTAGGACTAGCGGACTACGAGCAGTACTTC.

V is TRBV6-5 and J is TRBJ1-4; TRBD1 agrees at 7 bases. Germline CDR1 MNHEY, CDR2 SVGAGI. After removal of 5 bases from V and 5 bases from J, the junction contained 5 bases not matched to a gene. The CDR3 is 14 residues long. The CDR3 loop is CASSTGAVNEKLFF. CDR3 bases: TGTGCCAGCAGTACAGGGGCGGTAAATGAAAAACTGTTTTTT.